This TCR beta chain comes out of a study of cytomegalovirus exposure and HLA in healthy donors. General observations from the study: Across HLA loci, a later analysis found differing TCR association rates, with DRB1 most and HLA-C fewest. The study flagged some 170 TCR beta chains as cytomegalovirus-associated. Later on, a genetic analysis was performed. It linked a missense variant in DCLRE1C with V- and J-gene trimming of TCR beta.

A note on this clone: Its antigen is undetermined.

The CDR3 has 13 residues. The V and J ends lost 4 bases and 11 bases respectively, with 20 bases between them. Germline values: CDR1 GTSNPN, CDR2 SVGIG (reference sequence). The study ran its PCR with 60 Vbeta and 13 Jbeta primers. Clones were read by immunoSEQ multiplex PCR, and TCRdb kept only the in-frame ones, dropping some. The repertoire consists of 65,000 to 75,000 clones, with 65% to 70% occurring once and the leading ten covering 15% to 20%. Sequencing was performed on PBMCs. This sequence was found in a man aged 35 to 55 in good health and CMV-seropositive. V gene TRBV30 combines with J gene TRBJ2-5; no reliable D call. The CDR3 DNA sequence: TGTGCCTGGAAACTTTCGGGTCTAGGAGAGCAGTACTTC. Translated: CAWKLSGLGEQYF.